A selection of T cell receptor beta chains follows, all from one sample in a study of blood T cell repertoires in COVID-19. TCRdb keeps only in-frame clones here, not all; method: immunoSEQ multiplex PCR. The sample holds 55,000 to 70,000 clones, about 80% seen once. Sequencing input: peripheral blood. Receptors were obtained from a human donor in a cohort sampled during active COVID-19. CDR3s include the opening cysteine and the closing phenylalanine or tryptophan. Each record gives: J gene, V gene, clone size, D gene, CDR3 protein, CDR3 DNA. A D gene is named only where the DNA matches it firmly. Rows give clone size only sometimes, using once, few, many, or a class for an expanded clone.

j_call: TRBJ1-4
v_call: TRBV7-2
clone_size: .
d_call: TRBD1
cdr3_aa: CASSLSTGSNEKLFF
cdr3_nt: TGTGCCAGCAGCTTATCGACAGGGAGTAATGAAAAACTGTTTTTT

j_call: TRBJ1-6
v_call: TRBV3-1/TRBV3-2
clone_size: .
d_call: TRBD1
cdr3_aa: CASSPPGGHSPLHF
cdr3_nt: TGTGCCAGCAGCCCACCAGGGGGCCACTCACCCCTCCACTTT

j_call: TRBJ2-2
v_call: TRBV19
clone_size: .
d_call: .
cdr3_aa: CASSIQSTGELFF
cdr3_nt: TGTGCCAGTAGTATCCAATCCACCGGGGAGCTGTTTTTT

j_call: TRBJ2-3
v_call: TRBV7-2
clone_size: .
d_call: .
cdr3_aa: CASSPGQIKQYF
cdr3_nt: TGTGCCAGCAGCCCCGGACAGATCAAGCAGTATTTT

j_call: TRBJ2-7
v_call: TRBV6-5
clone_size: .
d_call: TRBD1
cdr3_aa: CAGGTGFHEQYF
cdr3_nt: TGTGCCGGGGGGACAGGGTTTCACGAGCAGTACTTC

j_call: TRBJ2-1
v_call: TRBV24-1
clone_size: .
d_call: TRBD1
cdr3_aa: CATSEAAGTGDNEQFF
cdr3_nt: TGTGCCACCAGTGAAGCCGCCGGGACAGGGGACAATGAGCAGTTCTTC

j_call: TRBJ2-7
v_call: TRBV15
clone_size: .
d_call: .
cdr3_aa: CATGGEVSKAQYF
cdr3_nt: TGTGCCACCGGCGGGGAGGTTTCCAAGGCGCAGTACTTC

j_call: TRBJ2-7
v_call: TRBV5-5
clone_size: .
d_call: .
cdr3_aa: CASSLYSRGFPRYF
cdr3_nt: TGTGCCAGCAGCTTGTATTCCCGGGGGTTCCCAAGATACTTC

j_call: TRBJ1-2
v_call: TRBV5-1
clone_size: .
d_call: .
cdr3_aa: CASSELGDPYGYTF
cdr3_nt: TGCGCCAGCAGCGAATTAGGGGATCCTTATGGCTACACCTTC

j_call: TRBJ2-7
v_call: TRBV28
clone_size: .
d_call: TRBD1
cdr3_aa: CASRTGGFYEQYF
cdr3_nt: TGTGCCAGCAGGACAGGGGGGTTCTACGAGCAGTACTTC

j_call: TRBJ2-7
v_call: TRBV2
clone_size: .
d_call: TRBD1
cdr3_aa: CASSADRAVSYEQYF
cdr3_nt: TGTGCCAGCAGTGCCGACAGGGCCGTCTCCTACGAGCAGTACTTC

j_call: TRBJ1-2
v_call: TRBV2
clone_size: .
d_call: .
cdr3_aa: CASSPRYGYTF
cdr3_nt: TGTGCCAGCAGCCCCCGCTATGGCTACACCTTC

j_call: TRBJ2-7
v_call: TRBV2
clone_size: .
d_call: TRBD2
cdr3_aa: CASRRVAASGPYEQYF
cdr3_nt: TGTGCCAGCAGGCGGGTTGCGGCTAGCGGACCCTACGAGCAGTACTTC

j_call: TRBJ2-3
v_call: TRBV5-1
clone_size: .
d_call: TRBD1
cdr3_aa: CASSLAQGATDTQYF
cdr3_nt: TGCGCCAGCAGCTTGGCCCAGGGGGCTACAGATACGCAGTATTTT

j_call: TRBJ2-7
v_call: TRBV27
clone_size: .
d_call: TRBD1
cdr3_aa: CASSFSQGQYEQYF
cdr3_nt: TGTGCCAGCAGTTTCTCACAGGGGCAGTACGAGCAGTACTTC

j_call: TRBJ2-5
v_call: TRBV25-1
clone_size: once
d_call: TRBD2
cdr3_aa: CASSEAGGPAETQYF
cdr3_nt: TGTGCCAGCAGCGAGGCGGGAGGGCCCGCTGAGACCCAGTACTTC

j_call: TRBJ2-3
v_call: TRBV19
clone_size: .
d_call: TRBD2
cdr3_aa: CASRDGRTTDTQYF
cdr3_nt: TGTGCCAGTAGAGACGGGAGGACGACAGATACGCAGTATTTT

j_call: TRBJ2-5
v_call: TRBV3-1/TRBV3-2
clone_size: once
d_call: .
cdr3_aa: CASSRRLDGETQYF
cdr3_nt: TGTGCCAGCAGCCGCCGACTCGACGGAGAGACCCAGTACTTC

j_call: TRBJ1-2
v_call: TRBV28
clone_size: .
d_call: .
cdr3_aa: CASSLEQAVFGGYTF
cdr3_nt: TGTGCCAGCAGTTTGGAACAGGCGGTTTTTGGCGGCTACACCTTC

j_call: TRBJ2-3
v_call: TRBV30
clone_size: .
d_call: TRBD2
cdr3_aa: CASRLAGGRTDTQYF
cdr3_nt: TGTGCCTCCCGGTTAGCGGGGGGGCGGACAGATACGCAGTATTTT

j_call: TRBJ2-7
v_call: TRBV7-9
clone_size: .
d_call: TRBD1
cdr3_aa: CASSSDRALNYEQYF
cdr3_nt: TGTGCCAGCAGTAGCGACAGGGCATTGAACTACGAGCAGTACTTC

j_call: TRBJ2-2
v_call: TRBV6-1
clone_size: .
d_call: .
cdr3_aa: CASSEAVGQTGELFF
cdr3_nt: TGTGCCAGCAGTGAAGCGGTGGGGCAGACCGGGGAGCTGTTTTTT

j_call: TRBJ1-5
v_call: TRBV28
clone_size: .
d_call: .
cdr3_aa: CASSNHQGSQPQHF
cdr3_nt: TGTGCCAGCAGCAACCACCAGGGGAGCCAGCCCCAGCATTTT

j_call: TRBJ1-1
v_call: TRBV29-1
clone_size: .
d_call: .
cdr3_aa: CSVKHGGDTEAFF
cdr3_nt: TGCAGCGTCAAACATGGGGGGGACACTGAAGCTTTCTTT

j_call: TRBJ1-2
v_call: TRBV5-1
clone_size: .
d_call: .
cdr3_aa: CASSLDTGNYGYTF
cdr3_nt: TGCGCCAGCAGCTTGGATACAGGAAACTATGGCTACACCTTC

j_call: TRBJ2-5
v_call: TRBV6-5
clone_size: .
d_call: TRBD2
cdr3_aa: CASSPYSGRSETQYF
cdr3_nt: TGTGCCAGCAGCCCCTATAGCGGGAGGTCTGAGACCCAGTACTTC

j_call: TRBJ1-2
v_call: TRBV28
clone_size: .
d_call: .
cdr3_aa: CASSYDTNYGYTF
cdr3_nt: TGTGCCAGCAGTTACGACACTAACTATGGCTACACCTTC

j_call: TRBJ2-5
v_call: TRBV2
clone_size: .
d_call: TRBD1
cdr3_aa: CASRPGQGAETQYF
cdr3_nt: TGTGCCAGCAGACCGGGACAGGGGGCGGAGACCCAGTACTTC

j_call: TRBJ2-2
v_call: TRBV28
clone_size: .
d_call: TRBD2
cdr3_aa: CASEGTRGIIGELFF
cdr3_nt: TGTGCCAGCGAGGGGACTAGGGGGATTATCGGGGAGCTGTTTTTT

j_call: TRBJ2-7
v_call: TRBV4-2
clone_size: few
d_call: TRBD2
cdr3_aa: CASSQQPGGGPGDEQYF
cdr3_nt: TGTGCCAGCAGCCAGCAGCCGGGGGGAGGTCCCGGGGACGAGCAGTACTTC